This TCR beta chain was retrieved from a study of shared clonotypes between healthy human individuals. Overall study context: The plates for each donor numbered three CD4 naive, three CD4 memory, two CD8 naive and one CD8 memory.

For every subset, genomic DNA was evenly distributed across several immunoSEQ plates. TCRdb keeps only in-frame clones here, not all; method: immunoSEQ multiplex PCR. The profile shows approximately 720,000 clones, about three quarters of them singletons. The ends were cut back, 4 bases at V and 2 bases at J, with 13 bases in the middle. This CDR3 comprises 15 residues. The germline V gene has CDR1 MGHRA and CDR2 YSYEKL. This TCR was recovered from a woman in her twenties or thirties in good health. Sequenced input: memory CD4+ T cells sorted from blood. Indicated subset: CD45RA-negative fraction. The gene calls are TRBV4-1 and TRBJ2-3; no clear D. CDR3 residues: CASSPQIGHTDTQYF. CDR3 nucleotides: TGCGCCAGCAGCCCCCAAATAGGCCACACAGATACGCAGTATTTT.